The 2 T cell receptor beta chains in this list originate from one sample, sequenced in a study of radiation and T cells in renal cell carcinoma. Time point defined: blood 4 weeks post-SBRT, at nephrectomy. The treatment: 15 Gy SBRT to primary tumor, nephrectomy 4 weeks later. Produced via immunoSEQ multiplex PCR; TCRdb's table is partial and in-frame only. The table includes fewer than 200,000 clones, around 89% detected once. The sequencing used blood, collected from a patient whose treatment included radiotherapy and nephrectomy. The receptor set was obtained from a woman between 45 and 60 years old with renal cell carcinoma.

The chain carries TRBV6-5 and TRBJ2-7, with 12 bases that match TRBD2. V shed 6 bases and J 4 bases; nucleotides not matched to a gene: 7. CDR1 MNHEY and CDR2 SVGAGI come from the germline V gene. CDR3 size: 15 residues. The CDR3 region has the DNA TGTGCCAGCAGGACAACTAGCGGGGGGCCGTACGAGCAGTACTTC. Encoded protein: CASRTTSGGPYEQYF.

The chain combines TRBV18 with TRBJ1-2, with unresolved D. Germline V CDR1 and CDR2: KGHSH, LQKENI. The CDR3 spans 13 residues. V gave up 3 bases and J gave up 3 bases, with 8 bases separating them. DNA of the CDR3: TGTGCCAGCTCACCTCGGGAGGACTATGGCTACACCTTC. The encoded protein is CASSPREDYGYTF.